This is a list of T cell receptor beta chains from one sample in a study of blood T cell repertoires in COVID-19. Profiling relied on immunoSEQ multiplex PCR, and the TCRdb table lists in-frame clones only, not all of them. The sample has more than 85,000 clones, 75% to 85% seen once. The source material was peripheral blood. The receptors here all came from a woman aged 70-85 years with acute or convalescent COVID-19. Each CDR3 is given with its conserved first and last residue. Each record gives: V gene, D gene, CDR3 protein. D genes are given only for firm matches.

TRBV2,TRBD1,CASSLRTGGRSSPLHF
TRBV4-1,TRBD2,CASSQDPGLAGGPSYEQYF
TRBV24-1,TRBD1,CATSDGDRGAYNEQFF
TRBV7-2,NA,CASSLGGGEQYF
TRBV6-1,NA,CASSEPPGAGNTEAFF
TRBV11-3,TRBD1,CASSRNRGGTDTQYF
TRBV7-9,TRBD1,CASSRGPGQGNIQYF
TRBV6-5,TRBD1,CASSYGDSLTTGELFF
TRBV9,NA,CASSARLRSVDTQYF
TRBV19,TRBD1,CASSMDRDQPQHF
TRBV6-2/TRBV6-3,TRBD2,CASSFTLAGGNEQFF
TRBV27,TRBD1,CASTQTGANYGYTF
TRBV18,TRBD1,CASSPRDSSYEQYF
TRBV9,NA,CASSPSLTGTNYGYTF
TRBV20-1,TRBD2,CSASGSLTSRYNEQFF
TRBV20-1,NA,CSGRSSYEQYF
TRBV6-5,NA,CASSTPGQSNQPQHF
TRBV9,TRBD2,CASSVAGRGMDTQYF
TRBV4-3,TRBD2,CASSQGVAGARETQYF
TRBV14,TRBD2,CASRNSGGDNEQFF
TRBV6-1,TRBD1,CASSDRGLDNTIYF
TRBV29-1,NA,CSAGKGLAEAFF
TRBV7-3,NA,CASSDSANNEQFF
TRBV4-3,NA,CASSQDSGSTDTQYF
TRBV10-3,TRBD1,CAISPQGGPSAKNYNSPLHF
TRBV5-4,TRBD2,CAGGLAGVFDEQYF
TRBV7-9,TRBD2,CASSLPASGRPDTQYF
TRBV6-2/TRBV6-3,NA,CASSYPPGTRTGELFF
TRBV4-1,NA,CASSQDGGIDYNEQFF
TRBV12-5,NA,CASGLGLEFPGDTQYF
TRBV10-1,NA,CASSAQYNEQFF
TRBV5-1,TRBD1,CASSLEGQGLNSPLHF
TRBV6-5,NA,CASSYIRDQPQHF
TRBV29-1,TRBD1,CSVESGGTYEQYF
TRBV12-3/TRBV12-4,NA,CASTPFSYNEQFF
TRBV18,NA,CASSPGDIRYEQYF
TRBV5-5,TRBD1,CASSRDRGREQYF
TRBV5-6,NA,CASSHGGFYEQYF
TRBV4-3,TRBD2,CASSQDLGAGVGETQYF
TRBV5-1,TRBD2,CASSLALAGYNEQFF
TRBV9,TRBD1,CASSPGTGGLTDTQYF
TRBV24-1,TRBD2,CATSDPLAGVGDTQYF